This is a list of T cell receptor beta chains from one sample in a study of T cell responses to AZD1222 COVID-19 vaccine. Sequencing used immunoSEQ multiplex PCR; TCRdb keeps in-frame clones, though not all of them. The sample lists tens of thousands of clones; about nine tenths were seen once. Sample: peripheral blood, taken on day 0 of AZD1222 vaccination. These receptors were obtained from an adult in good health. CDR3s include the opening cysteine and the closing phenylalanine or tryptophan. Each record gives: V gene, J gene, CDR3 protein.

v_gene: TRBV19; j_gene: TRBJ1-5; CDR3aa: CASSLIQGAGNQPQHF
v_gene: TRBV19; j_gene: TRBJ1-1; CDR3aa: CATQDPRGPSTEAFF
v_gene: TRBV28; j_gene: TRBJ2-1; CDR3aa: CASTSGVSASKKQFF
v_gene: TRBV7-8; j_gene: TRBJ2-2; CDR3aa: CASSLGTVNTGELFF
v_gene: TRBV11-2; j_gene: TRBJ1-6; CDR3aa: CASRGQMGLNSPLHF
v_gene: TRBV30; j_gene: TRBJ2-3; CDR3aa: CAWSSPAGFTDTQYF
v_gene: TRBV9; j_gene: TRBJ2-1; CDR3aa: CASSVEFREGYNEQFF
v_gene: TRBV24-1; j_gene: TRBJ2-2; CDR3aa: CATSDPQRQTGELFF
v_gene: TRBV15; j_gene: TRBJ2-2; CDR3aa: CATSRDPAGRSTGELFF
v_gene: TRBV19; j_gene: TRBJ1-5; CDR3aa: CASRTGWSGGNQPQHF
v_gene: TRBV27; j_gene: TRBJ1-2; CDR3aa: CASSLIGKDRNYGYTF
v_gene: TRBV7-9; j_gene: TRBJ2-7; CDR3aa: CASSLGWGASYEQYF
v_gene: TRBV11-2; j_gene: TRBJ2-6; CDR3aa: CASSFRGPGANVLTF
v_gene: TRBV5-1; j_gene: TRBJ1-2; CDR3aa: CASSVQGGDGYTF
v_gene: TRBV6-5; j_gene: TRBJ2-1; CDR3aa: CASRTGGNEQFF
v_gene: TRBV5-4; j_gene: TRBJ2-6; CDR3aa: CASSLQGTLSGANVLTF
v_gene: TRBV18; j_gene: TRBJ2-1; CDR3aa: CASSKGLAGGHYNEQFF
v_gene: TRBV24-1; j_gene: TRBJ2-6; CDR3aa: CATSETGAGGVLTF
v_gene: TRBV7-3; j_gene: TRBJ2-2; CDR3aa: CASSLQGATGELFF
v_gene: TRBV7-9; j_gene: TRBJ2-7; CDR3aa: CASSGQGGYEQYF
v_gene: TRBV2; j_gene: TRBJ1-2; CDR3aa: CASSDRGRFYGYTF
v_gene: TRBV5-1; j_gene: TRBJ1-3; CDR3aa: CASSLGASGNTIYF
v_gene: TRBV27; j_gene: TRBJ1-5; CDR3aa: CASSLALNQPQHF
v_gene: TRBV24-1; j_gene: TRBJ1-2; CDR3aa: CATSDVDTFYGYTF
v_gene: TRBV6-5; j_gene: TRBJ2-5; CDR3aa: CASSLTAGETQYF
v_gene: TRBV24-1; j_gene: TRBJ1-2; CDR3aa: CATQSVGAYGYTF
v_gene: TRBV6-5; j_gene: TRBJ2-3; CDR3aa: CASSRQSGTDTQYF
v_gene: TRBV2; j_gene: TRBJ1-2; CDR3aa: CASTPLDHNYGYTF
v_gene: TRBV10-3; j_gene: TRBJ2-1; CDR3aa: CAIGSRGNEQFF
v_gene: TRBV18; j_gene: TRBJ1-5; CDR3aa: CASSPGTGRQPQHF
v_gene: TRBV27; j_gene: TRBJ2-7; CDR3aa: CASSSGTGGYEQYF
v_gene: TRBV6-2/TRBV6-3; j_gene: TRBJ2-7; CDR3aa: CASSYSFVSVGEQYF
v_gene: TRBV2; j_gene: TRBJ1-1; CDR3aa: CASSVRDRVNTEAFF
v_gene: TRBV29-1; j_gene: TRBJ2-2; CDR3aa: CSVVSTGGPRTGELFF
v_gene: TRBV19; j_gene: TRBJ2-7; CDR3aa: CASKGTGSYEQYF
v_gene: TRBV18; j_gene: TRBJ1-2; CDR3aa: CASSPPASPNYGYTF
v_gene: TRBV27; j_gene: TRBJ2-3; CDR3aa: CASSLPGLAGSTDTQYF
v_gene: TRBV19; j_gene: TRBJ1-2; CDR3aa: CASSTDRGLNYGYTF
v_gene: TRBV18; j_gene: TRBJ2-1; CDR3aa: CASSPPSGRYNEQFF
v_gene: TRBV4-3; j_gene: TRBJ1-3; CDR3aa: CASSQAGISSGNTIYF
v_gene: TRBV19; j_gene: TRBJ1-3; CDR3aa: CASTPLQGRSGNTIYF
v_gene: TRBV2; j_gene: TRBJ1-1; CDR3aa: CASSEQRLNTEAFF
v_gene: TRBV11-3; j_gene: TRBJ2-1; CDR3aa: CASSLGSGSFNEQFF
v_gene: TRBV7-9; j_gene: TRBJ2-7; CDR3aa: CASSPSGNYEQYF
v_gene: TRBV10-1; j_gene: TRBJ2-3; CDR3aa: CASSEWRAGTDTQYF
v_gene: TRBV4-1; j_gene: TRBJ1-3; CDR3aa: CASSQEFGGGQRGNTIYF
v_gene: TRBV24-1; j_gene: TRBJ1-5; CDR3aa: CATSDINQPQHF
v_gene: TRBV19; j_gene: TRBJ1-1; CDR3aa: CASSSSLNTEAFF
v_gene: TRBV7-3; j_gene: TRBJ2-1; CDR3aa: CASSLQPARISNEQFF
v_gene: TRBV28; j_gene: TRBJ2-6; CDR3aa: CASSRLISGANVLTF
v_gene: TRBV4-1; j_gene: TRBJ1-4; CDR3aa: CASSQDIRPYNEKLFF
v_gene: TRBV7-9; j_gene: TRBJ2-7; CDR3aa: CASSARGVPGLGFTNEQYF
v_gene: TRBV27; j_gene: TRBJ2-5; CDR3aa: CASSLSMGLEAGTQYF
v_gene: TRBV4-3; j_gene: TRBJ1-6; CDR3aa: CASSQDLTGRNSPLHF
v_gene: TRBV6-2/TRBV6-3; j_gene: TRBJ1-1; CDR3aa: CASSLGVRAFF
v_gene: TRBV9; j_gene: TRBJ2-3; CDR3aa: CASSVDETDTQYF
v_gene: TRBV7-2; j_gene: TRBJ1-2; CDR3aa: CASSSDRGEGYGYTF
v_gene: TRBV7-2; j_gene: TRBJ2-3; CDR3aa: CASSLEPTPTQYF
v_gene: TRBV7-2; j_gene: TRBJ2-7; CDR3aa: CASSLDSGTGGNEQYF
v_gene: TRBV19; j_gene: TRBJ1-2; CDR3aa: CASSINSYGYTF